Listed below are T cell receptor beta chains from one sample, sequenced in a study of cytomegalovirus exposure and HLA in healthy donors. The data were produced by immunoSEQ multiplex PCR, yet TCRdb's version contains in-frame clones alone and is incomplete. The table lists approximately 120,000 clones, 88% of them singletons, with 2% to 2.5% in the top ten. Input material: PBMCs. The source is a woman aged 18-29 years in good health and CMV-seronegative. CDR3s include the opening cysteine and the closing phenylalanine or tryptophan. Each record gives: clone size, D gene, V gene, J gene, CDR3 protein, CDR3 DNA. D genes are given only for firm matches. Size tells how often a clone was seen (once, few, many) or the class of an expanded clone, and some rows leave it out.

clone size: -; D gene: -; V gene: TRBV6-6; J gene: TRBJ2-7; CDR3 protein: CASSYPSSYEQYF; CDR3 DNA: TGTGCCAGCAGTTACCCGAGCTCCTACGAGCAGTACTTC
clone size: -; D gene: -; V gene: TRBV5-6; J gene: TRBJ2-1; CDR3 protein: CASSFGGNEQFF; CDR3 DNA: TGTGCCAGCAGCTTTGGGGGGAATGAGCAGTTCTTC
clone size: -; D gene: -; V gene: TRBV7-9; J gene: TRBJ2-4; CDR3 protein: CASSLEGGAKNIQYF; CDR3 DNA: TGTGCCAGCAGCTTAGAGGGGGGGGCCAAAAACATTCAGTACTTC
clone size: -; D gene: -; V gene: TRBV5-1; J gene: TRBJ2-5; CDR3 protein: CASSFGSGVNLETQYF; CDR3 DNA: TGCGCCAGCAGCTTCGGTAGCGGAGTGAACTTAGAGACCCAGTACTTC
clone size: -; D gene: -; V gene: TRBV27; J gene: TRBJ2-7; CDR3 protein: CASSFDHPQAEAPYEQYF; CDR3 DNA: TGTGCCAGCAGTTTTGACCACCCACAGGCTGAGGCGCCCTACGAGCAGTACTTC
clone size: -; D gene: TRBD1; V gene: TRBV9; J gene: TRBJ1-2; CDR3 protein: CASSVGGQGGYGYTF; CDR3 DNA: TGTGCCAGCAGCGTAGGGGGACAGGGGGGATATGGCTACACCTTC
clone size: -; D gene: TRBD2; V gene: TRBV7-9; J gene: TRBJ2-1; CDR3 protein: CASSPWTSGNNEQFF; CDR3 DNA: TGTGCCAGCAGCCCGTGGACTAGCGGGAACAATGAGCAGTTCTTC
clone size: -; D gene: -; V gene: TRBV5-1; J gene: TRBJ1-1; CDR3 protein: CASSAATGFPMNTEAFF; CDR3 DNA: TGCGCCAGCAGCGCCGCGACAGGTTTTCCCATGAACACTGAAGCTTTCTTT
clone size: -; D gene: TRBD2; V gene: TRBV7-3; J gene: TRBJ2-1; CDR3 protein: CASSRTSGGNEQFF; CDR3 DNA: TGTGCCAGCAGCCGGACTAGCGGGGGCAATGAGCAGTTCTTC
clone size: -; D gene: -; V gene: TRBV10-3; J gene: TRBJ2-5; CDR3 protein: CAISAVGREDEETQYF; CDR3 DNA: TGTGCCATCAGTGCCGTGGGCAGGGAGGATGAGGAGACCCAGTACTTC
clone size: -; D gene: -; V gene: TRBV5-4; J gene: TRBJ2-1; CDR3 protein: CASSLGKDSTYNEQFF; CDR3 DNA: TGTGCCAGCAGCTTGGGGAAGGACAGTACCTACAATGAGCAGTTCTTC
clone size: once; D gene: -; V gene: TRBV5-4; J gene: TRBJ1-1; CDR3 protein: CASSLTNTEAFF; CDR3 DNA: TGTGCCAGCAGCTTGACAAACACTGAAGCTTTCTTT
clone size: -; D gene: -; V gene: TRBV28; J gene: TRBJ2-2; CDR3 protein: CASSRNFRGTGELFF; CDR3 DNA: TGTGCCAGCAGTCGAAACTTTCGGGGCACCGGGGAGCTGTTTTTT
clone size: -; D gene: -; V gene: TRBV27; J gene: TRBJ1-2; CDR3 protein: CASSFGGNYGYTF; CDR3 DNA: TGTGCCAGCAGTTTCGGAGGGAACTATGGCTACACCTTC
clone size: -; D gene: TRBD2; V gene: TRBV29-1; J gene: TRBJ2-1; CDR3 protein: CSVVSGSGGEQFF; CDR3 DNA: TGCAGCGTGGTGAGCGGGAGTGGCGGTGAGCAGTTCTTC
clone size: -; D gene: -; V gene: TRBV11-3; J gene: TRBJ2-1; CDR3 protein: CASSVRDNAYNEQFF; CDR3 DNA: TGTGCCAGCAGCGTCCGGGACAATGCCTACAATGAGCAGTTCTTC
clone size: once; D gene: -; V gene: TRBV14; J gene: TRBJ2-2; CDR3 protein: CASSLRESFANTGELFF; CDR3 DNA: TGTGCCAGCAGCCTTAGAGAATCTTTCGCGAACACCGGGGAGCTGTTTTTT
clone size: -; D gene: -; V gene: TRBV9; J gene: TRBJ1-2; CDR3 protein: CASSAAREGDHYGYTF; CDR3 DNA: TGTGCCAGCAGCGCAGCCCGAGAGGGAGATCACTATGGCTACACCTTC
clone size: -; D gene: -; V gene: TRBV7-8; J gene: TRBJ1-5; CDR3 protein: CASSLVARSQWDQPQHF; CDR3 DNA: TGTGCCAGCAGCTTAGTAGCTCGGTCACAATGGGATCAGCCCCAGCATTTT
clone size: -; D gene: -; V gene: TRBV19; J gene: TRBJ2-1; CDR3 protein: CASSRQGRHNEQFF; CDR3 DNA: TGTGCCAGTAGTCGCCAGGGTCGACACAATGAGCAGTTCTTC
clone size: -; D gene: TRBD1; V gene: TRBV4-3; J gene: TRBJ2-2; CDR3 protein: CASSRDRANTGELFF; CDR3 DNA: TGCGCCAGCAGCCGGGACAGGGCAAACACCGGGGAGCTGTTTTTT
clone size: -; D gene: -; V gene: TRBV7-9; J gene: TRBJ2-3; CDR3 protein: CASAGGGLTDTQYF; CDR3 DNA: TGTGCCAGCGCCGGCGGGGGCCTCACAGATACGCAGTATTTT
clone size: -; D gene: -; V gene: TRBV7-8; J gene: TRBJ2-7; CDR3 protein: CASSLGNRRTYEQYF; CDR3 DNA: TGTGCCAGCAGCTTAGGGAACAGGCGAACCTACGAGCAGTACTTC
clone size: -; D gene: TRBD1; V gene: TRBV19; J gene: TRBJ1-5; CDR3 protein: CASSTYRGGYSNQPQHF; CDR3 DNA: TGTGCCAGTAGTACTTACAGGGGCGGATATAGCAATCAGCCCCAGCATTTT
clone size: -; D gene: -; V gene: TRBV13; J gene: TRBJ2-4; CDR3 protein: CASSSTRGFGKNIQYF; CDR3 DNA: TGTGCCAGCAGCTCGACTCGTGGATTTGGAAAAAACATTCAGTACTTC
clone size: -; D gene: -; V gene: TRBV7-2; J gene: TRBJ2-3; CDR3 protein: CASSFPRGQRLNTDTQYF; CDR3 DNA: TGTGCCAGCAGCTTCCCCAGAGGGCAGAGACTTAACACAGATACGCAGTATTTT
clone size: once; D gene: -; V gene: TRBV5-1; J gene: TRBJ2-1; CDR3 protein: CASSLVSVVASPTYNEQFF; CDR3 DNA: TGCGCCAGCAGCTTGGTATCAGTTGTAGCTAGCCCTACCTACAATGAGCAGTTCTTC
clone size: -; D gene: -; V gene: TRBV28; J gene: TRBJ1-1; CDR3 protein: CASSLPQGSMNTEAFF; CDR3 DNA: TGTGCCAGCAGTTTACCCCAGGGCTCGATGAACACTGAAGCTTTCTTT
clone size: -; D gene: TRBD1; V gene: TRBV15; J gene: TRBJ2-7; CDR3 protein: CATSGTGQGSYEQYF; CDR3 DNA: TGTGCCACCAGCGGGACGGGACAGGGGTCCTACGAGCAGTACTTC
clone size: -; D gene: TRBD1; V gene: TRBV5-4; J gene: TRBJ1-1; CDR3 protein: CASSLGGTENTEAFF; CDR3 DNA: TGTGCCAGCAGCTTAGGTGGGACAGAGAACACTGAAGCTTTCTTT
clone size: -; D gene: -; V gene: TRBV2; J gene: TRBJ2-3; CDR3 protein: CASTNTDRTDTQYF; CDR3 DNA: TGTGCCAGCACCAATACAGATCGCACAGATACGCAGTATTTT
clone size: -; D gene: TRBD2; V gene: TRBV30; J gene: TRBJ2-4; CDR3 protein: CAWSVSGRNIQYF; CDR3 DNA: TGTGCCTGGAGTGTTAGCGGGAGAAACATTCAGTACTTC
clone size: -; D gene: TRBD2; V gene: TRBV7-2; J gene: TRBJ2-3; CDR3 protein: CASSLRSSGSFTDTQYF; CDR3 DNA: TGTGCCAGCAGCTTAAGGTCTAGCGGGAGTTTCACAGATACGCAGTATTTT
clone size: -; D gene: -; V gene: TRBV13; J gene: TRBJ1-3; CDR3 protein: CASSLEGDSGNTIYF; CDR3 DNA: TGTGCCAGCAGCTTAGAGGGGGATTCTGGAAACACCATATATTTT
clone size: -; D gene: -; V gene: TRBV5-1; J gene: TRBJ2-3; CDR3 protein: CASSLGTSTDTQYF; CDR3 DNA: TGCGCCAGCAGCTTGGGGACAAGCACAGATACGCAGTATTTT
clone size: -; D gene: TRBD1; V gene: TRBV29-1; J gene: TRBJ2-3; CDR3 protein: CSVAAGQGPDTQYF; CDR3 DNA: TGCAGCGTTGCGGCGGGACAGGGTCCAGATACGCAGTATTTT
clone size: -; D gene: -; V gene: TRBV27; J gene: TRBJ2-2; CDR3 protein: CASSPVRAGTGELFF; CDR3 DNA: TGTGCCAGCAGTCCCGTGCGTGCGGGCACCGGGGAGCTGTTTTTT
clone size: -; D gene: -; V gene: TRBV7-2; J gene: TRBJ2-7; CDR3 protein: CASSLVVLGGGPNEQYF; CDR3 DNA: TGTGCCAGCAGCTTAGTCGTCCTTGGCGGGGGCCCCAACGAGCAGTACTTC
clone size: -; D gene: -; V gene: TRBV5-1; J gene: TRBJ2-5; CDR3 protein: CASSSSGQGETQYF; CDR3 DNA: TGCGCCAGCAGCTCGTCTGGGCAGGGAGAGACCCAGTACTTC
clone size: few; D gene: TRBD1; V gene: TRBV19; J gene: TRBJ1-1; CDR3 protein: CASRPQGAYSNTEAFF; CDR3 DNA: TGTGCCAGTAGACCACAGGGGGCATATTCGAACACTGAAGCTTTCTTT
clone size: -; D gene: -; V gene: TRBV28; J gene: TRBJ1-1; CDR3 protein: CASSGNTEAFF; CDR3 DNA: TGTGCCAGCAGTGGCAACACTGAAGCTTTCTTT
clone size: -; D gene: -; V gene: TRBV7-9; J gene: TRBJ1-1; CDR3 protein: CASSSQRDTEAFF; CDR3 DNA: TGTGCCAGCAGCTCGCAGCGGGACACTGAAGCTTTCTTT
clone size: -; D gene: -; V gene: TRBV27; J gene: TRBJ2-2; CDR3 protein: CASSLLGQTNTGELFF; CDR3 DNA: TGTGCCAGCAGTTTACTCGGACAGACGAACACCGGGGAGCTGTTTTTT
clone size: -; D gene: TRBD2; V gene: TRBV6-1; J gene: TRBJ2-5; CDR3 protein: CASSDRAGGPPETQYF; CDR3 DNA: TGTGCCAGCAGTGATAGGGCGGGAGGGCCCCCGGAGACCCAGTACTTC
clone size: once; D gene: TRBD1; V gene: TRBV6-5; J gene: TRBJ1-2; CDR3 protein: CASSGPRQGSNGYTF; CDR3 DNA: TGTGCCAGCAGTGGCCCAAGACAGGGCTCGAATGGCTACACCTTC
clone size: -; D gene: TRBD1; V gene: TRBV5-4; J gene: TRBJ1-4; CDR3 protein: CASSLAGQGGEKLFF; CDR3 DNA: TGTGCCAGCAGCTTGGCGGGACAGGGTGGAGAAAAACTGTTTTTT
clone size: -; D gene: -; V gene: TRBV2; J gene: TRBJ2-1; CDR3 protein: CASGDSLLGQFF; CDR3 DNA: TGTGCCAGCGGGGACTCTCTCTTAGGGCAGTTCTTC
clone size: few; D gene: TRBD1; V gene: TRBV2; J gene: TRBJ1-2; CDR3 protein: CASREWDSSSGYTF; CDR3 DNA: TGTGCCAGCAGAGAATGGGACAGCTCATCCGGCTACACCTTC